The clone carrying this T cell receptor beta chain has just a few counts. Its antigen remains unknown. This record comes from a study of shared clonotypes between healthy human individuals. The wider study: Per donor, CD8 memory used one plate, CD8 naive used two, CD4 memory used three and CD4 naive used three.

Adults of Caucasian background living in Nashville, Tennessee made up all donors. Some clones are missing from TCRdb's copy, which holds only in-frame ones; the method was immunoSEQ multiplex PCR. The table lists about 1 million clones, more than 60% of them singletons, with about 1.5% in the top ten. Study findings and constraints: On the whole, naive subsets had larger estimated richness than memory subsets had.

The CDR3 totals 16 residues. This TCR came from a man between 18 and 29 years old in good health. Input material: memory CD4+ T cells sorted from blood. As to subset: CD45RA-negative fraction. This chain joins TRBV12-2 and TRBJ1-4. TRBV12-2 is marked as a pseudogene. CDR3 sequence: CASRHGPPPPGEKLFF. As DNA, the CDR3 is TGTGCAAGTCGCCACGGGCCTCCCCCGCCAGGAGAAAAACTGTTTTTT.